This TCR beta chain was recovered during a study of cytomegalovirus exposure and HLA in healthy donors. Study observations and caveats: A later analysis revealed that TCR association rates differed between HLA loci, peaking at DRB1 and bottoming out at HLA-C.

PCR amplification relied on 60 Vbeta primers (plus 13 Jbeta primers). Profiled with immunoSEQ multiplex PCR; TCRdb holds only in-frame clones, not every one. The table includes 120,000 to 150,000 clones, about four fifths detected once. Comment on this clone: Its target is unknown.

CDR3 length equals 14 residues. Germline CDR1 and CDR2: SGHRS and YFSETQ. J lost 10 bases, V lost 4 bases, and 10 bases had no gene match. Specimen: PBMCs. V gene TRBV5-1 combines with J gene TRBJ2-2; 7 bases are shared with TRBD1. The TCR comes from a young man in good health and CMV-seropositive. The CDR3 reads CASSERIQGTELFF. In nucleotides, the CDR3 is TGCGCCAGCAGCGAACGTATACAGGGGACGGAGCTGTTTTTT.